This T cell receptor beta chain was captured by sequencing in a study of shared clonotypes between healthy human individuals. Study summary: CD4 naive and memory got three plates each, CD8 naive two, CD8 memory one. Study results and limitations: In general, naive subsets displayed greater estimated richness than memory subsets did.

Regarding this clone: Its antigen is as yet unknown.

Every contributor of samples was a Caucasian grown-up residing in Nashville, Tennessee. Assay: immunoSEQ multiplex PCR; the TCRdb copy retains only in-frame clones and omits some. The table lists 1,400,000 or so clones, around 98.5% of them singletons. This TCR came from a man younger than 45 in good health. The specimen sequenced was naive CD4+ T cells sorted from blood. Sample subset: CD45RA+ positively selected.

The chain's CDR3 is CASSPPGRVTEAFF. The CDR3 nucleotides read TGTGCCAGCAGCCCCCCCGGGAGGGTCACTGAAGCTTTCTTT. The rearrangement uses TRBV9 and TRBJ1-1, with unresolved D. This CDR3 region has 14 residues. The V and J ends lost 4 bases and 4 bases respectively, with 14 bases between them. Germline-derived CDR1 and CDR2 are SGDLS and YYNGEE.